This passage covers 21 T cell receptor beta chains from one sample sequenced in a study of cytotoxic CD8 clonotypes in ibrutinib-treated CLL. The data were produced by immunoSEQ multiplex PCR, yet TCRdb's version contains in-frame clones alone and is incomplete. The sample lists 45,000 to 50,000 clones; roughly 50% were seen once. The sample consisted of PBMCs, taken after 12 months of ibrutinib treatment. The receptor source for this set is a human donor with chronic lymphocytic leukemia.

The chain is built from TRBV20-1 and TRBJ2-7, with D possibly TRBD1 on 6 matching bases. From germline, CDR1 is DFQATT and CDR2 SNEGSKA (reference sequence). The V gene lost 2 bases and the J gene lost 5 bases, with 7 bases spanning the gap. The CDR3 has 11 residues. CDR3 region: CSARQGNEQYF. The CDR3 DNA is TGCAGTGCTAGACAGGGGAACGAGCAGTACTTC.

This chain uses TRBV29-1 with TRBJ1-1, with 7 bases lining up with TRBD1. The CDR3 has 13 residues. Germline CDR1 reads SQVTM; CDR2 reads ANQGSEA. The V and J ends lost 7 bases and 4 bases, in that order; junction bases with no gene match: 9. Here the CDR3 DNA reads TGCAGCGGACGACACAGGGGTGGCACTGAAGCTTTCTTT. It translates to CSGRHRGGTEAFF.

The chain links TRBV4-2 to TRBJ2-1; no firm D call. V gave up 5 bases and J gave up 7 bases, with 9 bases separating them. This CDR3 comprises 12 residues. Germline loops: CDR1 LGHNA, CDR2 YNFKEQ. DNA for the CDR3: TGTGCCAGCAGCTTGGACCAAAATGAGCAGTTCTTC. Protein product: CASSLDQNEQFF.

This chain uses TRBV28 with TRBJ2-3, with 9 bases fitting TRBD1. The trim removed 6 bases at V and 4 bases at J, leaving 11 bases unmatched. Germline CDR1 is MDHEN and CDR2 is SYDVKM. The CDR3 covers 16 residues. The CDR3 DNA follows: TGTGCCAGCAGCGATCCGGGACAGGGCGTAGCAGATACGCAGTATTTT. This sequence encodes CASSDPGQGVADTQYF.

DNA for the CDR3: TGCGCCAGCAGCTTACCGGGACAGGGACAGCATGAGCAGTTCTTC. Translation: CASSLPGQGQHEQFF. The chain has TRBV5-1 and TRBJ2-1; 9 bases are shared with TRBD1. Germline assignment: CDR1 SGHRS and CDR2 YFSETQ. Trimming removed 2 bases from V and 8 bases from J; junction bases left unmatched: 8. This CDR3 is built from 15 residues.

A remark on this clone: Other DNA variants within this sample encode the same CDR3. The chain links TRBV15 to TRBJ2-7; the D is unclear. Trimming took 0 bases from V and 3 from J, leaving 6 bases between them. The CDR3 has 13 residues. Germline loops: CDR1 LNHNV, CDR2 YYDKDF (reference sequence). The CDR3 DNA reads TGTGCCACCAGCAGAGACAAAAACTACGAGCAGTACTTC. It encodes CATSRDKNYEQYF. The entire variable domain, with the rest obtained from reference TRBV15 and TRBJ2-7, is as follows: DAMVIQNPRYQVTQFGKPVTLSCSQTLNHNVMYWYQQKSSQAPKLLFHYYDKDFNNEADTPDNFQSRRPNTSFCFLDIRSPGLGDTAMYLCATSRDKNYEQYFGPGTRLTVT.

J is TRBJ2-3 and V is TRBV5-6, with 7 bases identical to TRBD1. CDR1 and CDR2 (germline): SGHDT, YYEEEE. The CDR3 extends over 15 amino acids. The junction had 7 bases not matched to a gene; V was cut back by 3 bases and J by 3 bases. The CDR3 region is CASSYPWTGTDTQYF. The CDR3 DNA reads as TGTGCCAGCAGCTACCCTTGGACAGGAACAGATACGCAGTATTTT.

This clone turned up a few times. The V call is TRBV4-2, the J call TRBJ2-1, with D unclear. The CDR3 loop spans 16 amino acids. Germline values: CDR1 LGHNA, CDR2 YNFKEQ. Trimming removed 0 bases at V and 0 bases at J, with 9 bases between. The CDR3 here is CASSQETRRSYNEQFF. The DNA of the CDR3 is TGTGCCAGCAGCCAAGAGACCAGGCGCTCCTACAATGAGCAGTTCTTC.

Concerning this clone itself: Since a much larger clone is just one base distant, this may be a read error. Other DNA sequences in this sample translate to the same CDR3. The rearrangement links TRBV2 to TRBJ1-5; D ambiguous. Germline CDR1 SNHLY, CDR2 FYNNEI. The length of the CDR3 is 14 residues. This CDR3 reads CASSVRERGQPQHF. The CDR3 DNA sequence: TGTGCCAGTAGTGTTCGTGAACGCGGTCAGCCCCAGCATTTT.

The chain employs TRBV30 and TRBJ2-7; tentatively, D is TRBD1 or TRBD2 (5 bases each). The CDR3 is 11 amino acids. Germline V gene sequence: CDR1 GTSNPN, CDR2 SVGIG (reference sequence). Trimming shortened V by 0 bases and J by 11 bases, and 11 bases separated the two germline ends. DNA for the CDR3: TGTGCCTGGAGTGTTACCGGGACGAAGTACTTC. This codes for CAWSVTGTKYF. The whole variable domain, filled in from reference TRBV30 and TRBJ2-7, reads SQTIHQWPATLVQPVGSPLSLECTVEGTSNPNLYWYRQAAGRGLQLLFYSVGIGQISSEVPQNLSASRPQDRQFILSSKKLLLSDSGFYLCAWSVTGTKYFGPGTRLTVT.

J is TRBJ2-7 and V is TRBV11-2; no firm D call. V dropped 2 bases and J dropped 5 bases, with 4 bases sitting between them. Per the germline V gene, CDR1 is SGHAT and CDR2 is FQNNGV. The CDR3 runs 11 residues. In DNA form, the CDR3 reads TGTGCCAGCAGCTTAAGCCACGAGCAGTACTTC. It is translated as CASSLSHEQYF.

This clone was recorded many times. The chain employs TRBV15 and TRBJ2-4; D is perhaps TRBD1 (5 bases). The germline V and J ends were trimmed by 1 base and 7 bases, with 8 bases remaining between them. CDR1 LNHNV and CDR2 YYDKDF come from the germline V gene (reference sequence). This CDR3 contains 13 residues. The CDR3 loop reads CATSRVQGNIQYF. CDR3 bases: TGTGCCACCAGCAGAGTCCAGGGCAACATTCAGTACTTC.

The CDR3 bases are TGCGCCAGCAGCTTGTCGGGACAGGGTTTTCCCTACGAGCAGTACTTC. It translates to CASSLSGQGFPYEQYF. The chain is built from TRBV5-1 and TRBJ2-7; 9 bases fit TRBD1. Per germline, CDR1 SGHRS and CDR2 YFSETQ. J was trimmed by 2 bases and V by 1 base; bases with no gene match: 7. CDR3 length: 16 amino acids.

The chain couples TRBV7-9 to TRBJ2-5, with D perhaps matching TRBD2 (6 bases). V was trimmed by 5 bases and J by 1 base, leaving 11 bases between them. From germline, CDR1 is SEHNR and CDR2 FQNEAQ (reference sequence). This CDR3 comprises 14 residues. In nucleotides, the CDR3 is TGTGCCAGCAGCCTCCAAGCGGGCCAAGAGACCCAGTACTTC. This gives the protein CASSLQAGQETQYF.

This clone was picked up a small number of times. The chain is built from TRBV7-2 and TRBJ1-1; no clear D gene. This CDR3 spans 15 amino acids. Deletions cut 1 base from V and 0 bases from J, with 9 bases between. Germline V gene sequence: CDR1 SGHTA, CDR2 FQGNSA. CDR3 in amino acids: CASSLELWVNTEAFF. CDR3 DNA: TGTGCCAGCAGCTTAGAACTCTGGGTGAACACTGAAGCTTTCTTT.

The chain joins TRBV2 to TRBJ1-4, with TRBD1 as a possible D gene (5 bases). This CDR3 comprises 15 residues. Trimming took 6 bases from V and 0 from J, leaving 11 bases between them. Germline-derived CDR1 and CDR2 are SNHLY and FYNNEI. The CDR3 protein is CASRRQLATNEKLFF. Written as DNA, the CDR3 is TGTGCCAGCAGAAGACAGTTAGCAACTAATGAAAAACTGTTTTTT.

The chain combines TRBV6-1 with TRBJ1-2; D remains ambiguous. Germline values: CDR1 MNHNS, CDR2 SASEGT. CDR3 length equals 16 residues. V lost 2 bases and J lost 4, with 17 bases in between. This chain's CDR3 is CASSESPAPEAYGYTF. As DNA, the CDR3 is TGTGCCAGCAGTGAATCCCCGGCACCTGAGGCCTATGGCTACACCTTC.

This clone was recorded once. This rearrangement joins TRBV19 to TRBJ2-1; D gene uncertain. Germline assignment: CDR1 LNHDA and CDR2 SQIVND (reference sequence). Trimming stripped 5 bases from V and 6 bases from J, with 20 bases between. The CDR3 is 16 residues long. The CDR3 coding sequence is TGTGCCAGTAGTCGAGTCCCGACCGGCTTTCGCAATGAGCAGTTCTTC. It translates to CASSRVPTGFRNEQFF.

The chain recombines TRBV5-4 with TRBJ1-1; the D gene is possibly TRBD1 (5 bases). Germline CDR1 is SGHNT and CDR2 is YYREEE (reference sequence). With 1 base removed from V and 1 base from J, the gap between germline ends came to 5 bases. This CDR3 comprises 13 residues. CDR3 sequence: CASSLQGNTEAFF. The CDR3 nucleotides read TGTGCCAGCAGCTTGCAGGGGAACACTGAAGCTTTCTTT.

This sequence joins TRBV21-1 and TRBJ1-6; the table's D call, TRBD1, has no DNA check behind it. TRBV21-1 is reported as a pseudogene. CDR3 length equals 11 residues. CDR3 sequence: CVGTGHSPLHF. The CDR3, as DNA: TGTGTGGGGACAGGACATTCACCCCTCCACTTT.

This chain links TRBV18 with TRBJ1-2; possible D gene TRBD1, 5 bases. Germline V gives CDR1 KGHSH, CDR2 LQKENI. CDR3 length: 14 amino acids. V lost 3 bases and J 0 bases, leaving 8 bases between the germline ends. The CDR3 coding sequence is TGTGCCAGCTCACCGGAGGGGACTAACTATGGCTACACCTTC. Its translation is CASSPEGTNYGYTF. The whole variable domain, remainder taken from reference TRBV18 and TRBJ1-2, is NAGVMQNPRHLVRRRGQEARLRCSPMKGHSHVYWYRQLPEEGLKFMVYLQKENIIDESGMPKERFSAEFPKEGPSILRIQQVVRGDSAAYFCASSPEGTNYGYTFGSGTRLTVV.